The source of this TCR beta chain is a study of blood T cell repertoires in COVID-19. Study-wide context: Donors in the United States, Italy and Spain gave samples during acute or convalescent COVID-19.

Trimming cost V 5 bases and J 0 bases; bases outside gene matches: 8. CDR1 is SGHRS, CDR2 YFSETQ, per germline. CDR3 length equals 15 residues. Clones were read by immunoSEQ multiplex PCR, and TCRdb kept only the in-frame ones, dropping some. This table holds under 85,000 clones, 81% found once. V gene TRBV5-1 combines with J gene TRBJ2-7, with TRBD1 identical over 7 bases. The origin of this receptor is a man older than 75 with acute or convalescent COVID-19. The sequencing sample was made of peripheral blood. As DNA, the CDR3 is TGCGCCAGCAGACCCGGACAGGCGAGCTCCTACGAGCAGTACTTC. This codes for CASRPGQASSYEQYF.